This T cell receptor (beta chain) was obtained from a study of T cell responses to AZD1222 COVID-19 vaccine. Data came from immunoSEQ multiplex PCR; TCRdb stores just in-frame clones and leaves some out. The table has about 200,000 clones, 91% seen once. This receptor was taken from an adult who received the AZD1222 COVID-19 vaccine. The sample was peripheral blood, taken 28 days after the second AZD1222 dose.

CDR3 sequence: CASSLVGGGTDTQYF. The DNA of the CDR3 is TGTGCCAGCAGCTTAGTCGGGGGGGGCACAGATACGCAGTATTTT. This chain links TRBV7-6 with TRBJ2-3; 8 bases align to TRBD2. The CDR3 is 15 amino acids. V was clipped by 1 base and J by 1 base; unmatched bases: 1. Germline values: CDR1 SGHVS, CDR2 FNYEAQ. Looking up the rest from reference TRBV7-6 and TRBJ2-3 gives the full variable domain: GAGVSQSPRYKVTKRGQDVALRCDPISGHVSLYWYRQALGQGPEFLTYFNYEAQQDKSGLPNDRFSAERPEGSISTLTIQRTEQRDSAMYRCASSLVGGGTDTQYFGPGTRLTVL.